Listed here is a single TCR beta chain. What antigen it recognizes has not been identified. One base away there is no much larger clone; base qualities are not given. The record originates from a study of cytomegalovirus exposure and HLA in healthy donors (dated by TCRdb to the late 2010s). With respect to the entire study: An earlier analysis of several hundred of the donors reported 250 to 300 Gb of sequence data and 100 million to 140 million unique TCR beta sequences from some 180 million T cells. An early release that covered approximately 600 HLA-typed donors contained around 330 gigabases of sequencing data and around 85 million unique TCR sequences. Among the approximately 400 genotyped donors, about 83% belonged to the genetic ancestry cluster associated with self-reported Caucasian donors. The study was designed to test whether signatures of past pathogen exposure could be identified by cataloging public T cell receptors. The study used immunosequencing to profile the T cell repertoires of 666 subjects and linked those repertoires to cytomegalovirus serostatus. A separate validation cohort of roughly 120 different subjects was used in addition to the 666-subject first cohort. High-throughput TCR immunosequencing, statistical association of individual TCRs with disease status, and machine learning were combined to predict cytomegalovirus infection status. A later analysis re-examined previously published TCR beta repertoires from 500 to 700 donors and added high-resolution HLA genotyping to investigate patterns of TCR occurrence. The later analysis used no new phenotypic data to find candidate immune exposures, relying instead on TCR beta sequences and their occurrence across donors. An earlier analysis of 587 of the donors used high-throughput TCR beta sequencing to judge whether each TCR beta V gene segment behaved as functional or pseudogenic. Alongside the repertoire data, information on donor age, sex, ethnicity and CMV serostatus was compiled. Genome-wide SNP genotypes for about 60% of the 666 donors were used in a later genetic analysis, which treated that subset as a discovery cohort. All discovery cohort repertoires had been generated using a single sequencing platform. HLA typing covered class I and class II loci at four-digit resolution. The number of typed donors differed by locus: roughly 620-630 for A, B, C, DRB1 and DQB1; 522 for DQA1; some 590 for DPA1; and approximately 450 for DPB1. Roughly 5 DR-DQ haplotypes were handled as single units for association and clustering because linkage in the cohort was strong. On average, 235,054 unique TCR beta nucleotide sequences were sequenced per donor among 398 genotyped donors of the cohort, with around 19% of those sequences being non-productive. The study at large found these results: Some IMGT-functional V segments, including TRBV6-2 and TRBV6-3, could not be distinguished by the 87-base-pair reads and were therefore excluded. Because some donors lacked HLA typing at each locus, the association tests relied only on the typed subset. Cytomegalovirus status was reported to be diagnosed by the classifier with high specificity and sensitivity in both the original and validation cohorts. Most CMV-associated TCR beta chains appeared to be HLA-restricted in a later analysis, and the HLA associations seemed to be driven largely by CMV exposure. A further reported finding was that TCR beta sequences accurately predicted the HLA-A and HLA-B alleles for most subjects in the first cohort. A total of 150 to 200 TCR beta chains were listed by the study as associated with cytomegalovirus. In a later analysis, TCR association rates were found to vary across HLA loci, with the most associated TCRs seen for DRB1 alleles and the fewest for HLA-C alleles. Specific HLA alleles were associated with over 15,000 TCR beta sequences at a false discovery rate of 0.05 in a later analysis. Most TCR sequences were observed very rarely across donors, whereas some public TCRs were present in many individuals. According to a later analysis, parvovirus B19, influenza, CMV and Epstein-Barr virus appeared linked to several top co-occurrence clusters. According to a later genetic analysis, donors in an Asian-associated ancestry cluster had fewer N-insertions in productive TCRs than the approximately 690-donor mean. An association between a missense DCLRE1C variant and V-gene and J-gene trimming of TCR beta chains was found in a later genetic analysis and replicated in an independent cohort. Broadly in line with IMGT annotations, most TCR beta V segments showed up in productive rearrangements about 87% or about 30% of the time in an earlier analysis of roughly 590 of the donors. The sequencing pipeline was judged likely to have produced a cluster of highly shared sequence variants as a technical artifact. It was suggested by the authors that the approach could potentially be generalized to other disease states and immunological phenotypes. Some 15 rarely observed V segments, including chromosome 9 orphons, were excluded from the earlier analysis of 550 to 700 of the donors because counts were too low. Correlated functional status among segregating V segments might be attributable to linkage disequilibrium, but an unknown experimental factor could not be ruled out. The cohort was sequenced for TCR beta chains only, and without alpha or paired-chain data the features that could be detected were limited. A few of the identified cytomegalovirus-associated TCR beta chains were confirmed in vitro to be specific for cytomegalovirus antigens. Assigning TCR associations to individual alleles was difficult when HLA alleles, especially DR and DQ, strongly co-occurred. In a later analysis, HLA-associated TCR beta chains showed more clonal expansion and lower generation probabilities than non-associated chains that were equally common. Sequencing depth was assumed to be roughly uniform across donors in the presence/absence analyses, though that assumption may not hold. Immune exposure information for the cohort was limited to CMV serostatus.

The trim is 4 bases for V and 11 bases for J, with a gap of 18 bases between the germline ends. Based on the germline V gene (reference sequence), the CDR1 and CDR2 sequences are SEHNR and FQNEAQ. The cysteine opens and the phenylalanine closes a CDR3 of 15 amino acids. Just the 45-base CDR3 DNA is kept, in frame starting at base 1. The cohort comprised some 680 healthy bone marrow donors. At the time of sampling, every cohort member was nominally healthy, though immune exposures that went unrecorded were likely present. The donor tested CMV seronegative, placing the donor among the 300 to 450 seronegative members of the cohort. A peripheral blood sample was provided by each donor, and peripheral blood mononuclear cells were used for TCR beta sequencing. Genomic DNA extraction from the blood cell samples was performed with the Qiagen DNeasy Blood Extraction Kit. The library was built by means of the immunoSEQ multiplex PCR assay. For the multiplex PCR, a mixture combining 60 forward primers for TCR Vbeta segments and 13 reverse primers for TCR Jbeta segments was used. The CDR3 region of rearranged TCR beta genes was amplified from genomic DNA with a multiplex PCR assay. On the Illumina HiSeq System, the amplified TCR beta libraries were sequenced as 87-base-pair reads. Concerning the study's data processing: In a later analysis, tens of millions of unique TCR beta chains were counted across the 500 to 700 repertoires, and about 10 million of these chains were shared by at least two donors. Raw reads were error-corrected and collapsed into unique sequences with a nearest-neighbor algorithm that merged closely related sequences to remove PCR and sequencing errors. CDR3 sequences were aligned to IMGT reference sequences to assign V, D and J gene segments. For a sequence to be retained, at least a six-nucleotide match to both a V gene segment and a J gene segment was required. Rearrangements were classified as productive when the CDR3 lacked stop codons and remained in frame with V and J, and all other rearrangements were classified as non-productive. Following IMGT convention, CDR3 was defined as the stretch from the second conserved V-encoded cysteine to the conserved J-encoded phenylalanine. In an earlier analysis of 587 of the donors, sequences lacking an unambiguous match to a single V gene segment were excluded. In an earlier analysis of approximately 590 of the donors, a V segment was called functional when productive rearrangements were above 56.7%, and segregating when the standard deviation between donors exceeded 5%. To diagnose cytomegalovirus status from the catalog of TCR beta chain sequences, a statistical classification framework was built. In a later analysis, V and J genes were assigned by comparing TCR nucleotide sequences against IMGT/GENE-DB human TR gene sequences. A later analysis assigned CDR3 sequences and most-parsimonious VDJ recombination scenarios with the TCRdist pipeline. In a later analysis, each TCR beta chain was defined by its CDR3 amino acid sequence together with its V-gene family, and reads without a unique V-gene family were excluded. A later analysis removed 550 to 650 highly shared, low-generation-probability nucleotide sequences to deal with suspected cross-contamination and a sequencing artifact. In a later analysis, a clonal expansion index for each public chain was calculated from normalized within-repertoire ranks of inferred template counts. A later analysis computed generation probabilities with a VDJ recombination model fitted to out-of-frame rearrangements, and checked the results against IGoR. Hypergeometric tests were used in a later analysis to score TCR-TCR, TCR-HLA and TCR-CMV co-occurrence, with a repertoire-size bias correction applied to the TCR pairs. In a later analysis, false discovery rates were estimated by permuting HLA or CMV assignments 20 times. In a later analysis, co-occurring TCRs were grouped using DBSCAN, and TCRdist sequence similarity was added for clustering within HLA-allele-positive subsets. Repertoires with fewer than 30,000 or more than 120,000 public chains were left out of co-occurrence clustering, as were a handful of repertoires with anomalous nucleotide sharing. Imported from immuneACCESS, the table was reduced by TCRdb to in-frame sequences with V and J called. These copies leave out some clones; in studies compared against another copy, an unresolved V gene accounts for under half, and the cause of the remainder is not known. Clone size and V and J calls were adopted from that table, with D and trimming inferred from the DNA. For this sample the table gives 95,000 to 100,000 clones, of which around 75% were detected only once. The ten largest make up around 9.3% of the sample.

Sequencing input: PBMCs. This receptor was taken from a man between 50 and 59 years old in good health and CMV-seronegative. The chain is assembled from TRBV7-9 and TRBJ1-6, with the D segment identity uncertain. The nucleotides are TGTGCCAGCAGCTCCTTGGACCGGGGTAAGGCACCCCTCCACTTT. This gives the protein CASSSLDRGKAPLHF.